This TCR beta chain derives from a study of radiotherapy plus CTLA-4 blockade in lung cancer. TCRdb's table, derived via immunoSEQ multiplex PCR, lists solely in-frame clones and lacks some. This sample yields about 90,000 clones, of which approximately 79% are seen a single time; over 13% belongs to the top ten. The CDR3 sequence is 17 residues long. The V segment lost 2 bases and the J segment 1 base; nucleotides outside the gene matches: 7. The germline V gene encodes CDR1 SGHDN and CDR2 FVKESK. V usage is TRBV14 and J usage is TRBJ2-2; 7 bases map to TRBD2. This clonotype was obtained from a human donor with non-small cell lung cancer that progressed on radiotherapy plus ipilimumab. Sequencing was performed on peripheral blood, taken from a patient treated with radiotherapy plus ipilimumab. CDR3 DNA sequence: TGTGCCAGCAGCCAAAGCGGGTCTAGCGGGAACACCGGGGAGCTGTTTTTT. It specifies CASSQSGSSGNTGELFF.